This TCR beta chain is from a study of Graves' ophthalmopathy and Graves' hyperthyroidism. About the research overall: Peripheral blood sampling occurred at initial diagnosis, before any treatment.

The V gene end was trimmed by 8 bases and the J gene end by 5 bases; junction bases not matched to a gene: 8. CDR1 LNHDA and CDR2 SQIVND come from the germline V gene (reference sequence). The CDR3 totals 13 residues. This clonotype was counted many times. Its antigen remains unknown. RNA transcripts were the source from which TCR beta CDR3 regions were amplified. The first-round RT-PCR employed HTBI primers together with the Qiagen OneStep RT-PCR kit. A multiplex PCR was then performed as the second round. TCRdb ran MiXCR on the multiplex PCR reads and lists one entry per CDR3 protein. This table holds around 600,000 distinct CDR3 sequences, over 40% found once. Whole-study findings and limits: This model predicted ophthalmopathy progression (sensitivity 70.59%, specificity around 72%).

This sequence joins TRBV19 and TRBJ1-2, with 7 bases identical to TRBD1. This clonotype was sampled from an adult man with Graves' ophthalmopathy. The material sequenced was peripheral blood. The CDR3 DNA reads as TGTGCCAGTCGCCCCAGGGGGGGGTATGGCTACACCTTC. Its translation: CASRPRGGYGYTF.